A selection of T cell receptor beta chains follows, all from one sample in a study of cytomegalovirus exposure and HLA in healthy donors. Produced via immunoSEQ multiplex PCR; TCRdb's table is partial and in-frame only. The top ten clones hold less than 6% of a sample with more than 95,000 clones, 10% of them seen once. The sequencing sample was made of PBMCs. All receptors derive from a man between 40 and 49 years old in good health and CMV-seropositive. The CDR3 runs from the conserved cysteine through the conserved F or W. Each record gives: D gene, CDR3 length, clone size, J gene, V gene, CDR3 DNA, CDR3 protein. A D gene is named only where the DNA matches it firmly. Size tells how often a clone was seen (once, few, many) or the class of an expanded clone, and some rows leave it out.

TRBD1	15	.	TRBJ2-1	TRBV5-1	TGCGCCAGCAGCTTGGACAGGGGGCGCGGCGATGAGCAGTTCTTC	CASSLDRGRGDEQFF
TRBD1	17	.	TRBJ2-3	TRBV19	TGTGCCAGTAGCGTCACAGCGACAGGGGCCAGCACAGATACGCAGTATTTT	CASSVTATGASTDTQYF
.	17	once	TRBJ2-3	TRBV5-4	TGTGCCAGCAGCTTGGGTCTAGATGGGGCTAGCACAGATACGCAGTATTTT	CASSLGLDGASTDTQYF
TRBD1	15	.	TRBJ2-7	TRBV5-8	TGTGCCAGCAGGAGGAGGACAGGGAACTCCTACGAGCAGTACTTC	CASRRRTGNSYEQYF
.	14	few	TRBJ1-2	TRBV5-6	TGTGCCAGCAGCTTGGGAGGCCTTACTTATGGCTACACCTTC	CASSLGGLTYGYTF
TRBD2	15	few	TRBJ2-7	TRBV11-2	TGTGCCAGCAGCTTGCTAGCGGGCGTAAACTACGAGCAGTACTTC	CASSLLAGVNYEQYF
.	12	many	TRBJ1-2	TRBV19	TGTGCCAGTGGAGGCAGAAACTATGGCTACACCTTC	CASGGRNYGYTF
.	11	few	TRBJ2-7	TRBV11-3	TGTGCCAGCAGCTTAACTAGCGAGCAGTACTTC	CASSLTSEQYF
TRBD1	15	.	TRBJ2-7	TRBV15	TGTGCCACCAGCAGAGCCACGGGGACAGGGGTCGAGCAGTACTTC	CATSRATGTGVEQYF
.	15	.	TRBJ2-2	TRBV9	TGTGCCAGCAGCGTAGCGGGTACTAGGACCGGGGAGCTGTTTTTT	CASSVAGTRTGELFF
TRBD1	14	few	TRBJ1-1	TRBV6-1	TGTGCCAGACCGTCCAGGGGGCGATGCACTGAAGCTTTCTTT	CARPSRGRCTEAFF
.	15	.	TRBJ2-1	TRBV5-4	TGTGCCAGCAGCTTGACTGAACTAGCAGGAAATAGGCAGTTCTTC	CASSLTELAGNRQFF
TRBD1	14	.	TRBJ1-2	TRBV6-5	TGTGCCAGCAGACGCGGGACAGCTATCTATGGCTACACCTTC	CASRRGTAIYGYTF
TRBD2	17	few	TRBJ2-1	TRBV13	TGTGCCAGCAGCTCCTCTTGGGGTAGCGGGAAAAACAATGAGCAGTTCTTC	CASSSSWGSGKNNEQFF